A single sample gave rise to the 16 T cell receptor beta chains below, sequenced in a study of blood T cells in healthy people across ages. Alongside a J-beta primer mix, a sample-barcoded 5' primer served in a second PCR lasting 7 to 11 cycles. TCRdb passed the 5' RACE reads through MiXCR, listing each CDR3 protein once. The repertoire has 1.8 million or so distinct CDR3 sequences, roughly two fifths of them found once; the top ten carry about 23%. Sequencing was performed on blood. Receptors originate from a human donor in good health.

This clonotype was seen a handful of times. This chain connects TRBV20-1 to TRBJ2-5; 10 nucleotides line up with TRBD2. Germline V gives CDR1 DFQATT, CDR2 SNEGSKA (reference sequence). The CDR3 is 13 amino acids. CDR3 in amino acids: CSSTGLAIETQYF. CDR3 coding DNA: TGCAGCAGTACGGGACTAGCGATAGAGACCCAGTACTTC.

V usage is TRBV20-1 and J usage is TRBJ2-7; 12 bases match TRBD2. Germline loops: CDR1 DFQATT, CDR2 SNEGSKA (reference sequence). The CDR3 is made up of 17 amino acids. V was clipped by 0 bases and J by 3 bases; unmatched bases: 9. CDR3 sequence: CSARDIRLAGALYEQYF. In DNA, the CDR3 is TGCAGTGCTAGAGATATTAGACTAGCGGGGGCCCTCTACGAGCAGTACTTC.

In DNA, the CDR3 is TGTGCCAGTAGTATACAGGGGGCGAATCAGCCCCAGCATTTT. This gives the protein CASSIQGANQPQHF. The chain is built from TRBV19 and TRBJ1-5; 8 bases fit TRBD1. CDR3 length equals 14 residues. CDR1 is LNHDA, CDR2 SQIVND, per germline (reference sequence). Trimming took 2 bases from V and 4 from J; bases not matched to a gene: 1.

This clonotype has ten or more counts. The V gene is TRBV20-1, the J gene TRBJ2-7, with 7 bases matching TRBD1. This CDR3 contains 13 residues. CDR1 and CDR2 (germline): DFQATT, SNEGSKA (reference sequence). The trim removed 6 bases at V and 2 bases at J, leaving 7 bases unmatched. Written as DNA, the CDR3 is TGCAGTGCCCCCTCCGGGACAGCCTACGAGCAGTACTTC. It specifies CSAPSGTAYEQYF.

The chain carries TRBV7-2 and TRBJ2-5; 8 bases map to TRBD1. The CDR3 spans 16 residues. Germline assignment: CDR1 SGHTA and CDR2 FQGNSA. V was clipped by 3 bases and J by 5 bases; unmatched bases: 11. CDR3 in amino acids: CASSFTPQGARETQYF. The CDR3 region has the DNA TGTGCCAGCAGCTTTACACCCCAGGGGGCTCGCGAGACCCAGTACTTC.

On this clonotype: The junction departs from germline at one end; a sequencing error may be responsible. The chain has TRBV6-5 and TRBJ1-2, with a weak D call TRBD1 (5 bases). The CDR3 is 19 residues long. Germline V gives CDR1 MNHEY, CDR2 SVGAGI. The CDR3 region is CTSSYRQLSGRGGDYGYTF. CDR3 DNA sequence: TGTACCAGCAGTTACCGACAACTTTCGGGACGAGGTGGGGACTATGGCTACACCTTC.

This clonotype occurred a few times. This CDR3 is CASSQDGQGASTDTQYF. The CDR3 DNA follows: TGTGCCAGCAGCCAAGATGGGCAGGGGGCAAGCACAGATACGCAGTATTTT. The V gene is TRBV4-2, the J gene TRBJ2-3, with 8 bases fitting TRBD1. V gave up 0 bases and J gave up 0 bases; unmatched junction bases: 5. This CDR3 is built from 17 residues. Germline V gene data show CDR1 as LGHNA and CDR2 as YNFKEQ.

This chain connects TRBV11-1 to TRBJ2-1; TRBD2 agrees at 10 bases. The V gene's germline CDR1 is SGHAT and CDR2 FQDESV (reference sequence). V lost 2 bases, J lost 14 bases, and 18 bases stayed unmatched. CDR3 length equals 17 residues. The CDR3 here is CASSLNGLAGASGVEFF. In DNA, the CDR3 is TGTGCCAGCAGCTTAAACGGGCTAGCGGGGGCCTCGGGGGTGGAGTTCTTC.

The chain uses TRBV2 and TRBJ1-6; D not certain. Trimming removed 1 base at V and 12 bases at J, with 13 bases between. There are 14 residues in the CDR3. The germline CDR1 and CDR2 sequences are SNHLY and FYNNEI. The CDR3 DNA reads TGTGCCAGCAGTGAAGTAGCCGGTTCTGTACCCCTCCACTTT. It is translated as CASSEVAGSVPLHF. Drawing the rest from reference TRBV2 and TRBJ1-6, the complete variable domain is EPEVTQTPSHQVTQMGQEVILRCVPISNHLYFYWYRQILGQKVEFLVSFYNNEISEKSEIFDDQFSVERPDGSNFTLKIRSTKLEDSAMYFCASSEVAGSVPLHFGNGTRLTVT.

This sequence joins TRBV7-2 and TRBJ2-4; unclear D gene. The J call is in doubt because the DNA end fits TRBJ2-5 better. This CDR3 is 15 amino acids long. Germline CDR1 SGHTA, CDR2 FQGNSA. Here the CDR3 reads CASSFRGSPGGTQYF. In DNA, the CDR3 is TGTGCCAGCAGCTTCCGAGGTTCCCCTGGCGGGACCCAGTACTTC.

The chain has TRBV7-2 and TRBJ2-7, with D unclear. CDR1 SGHTA and CDR2 FQGNSA come from the germline V gene. This CDR3 spans 13 amino acids. Trimming removed 1 base at V and 6 bases at J, with 10 bases between. This CDR3 is CASSLGVASEQYF. As DNA, the CDR3 is TGTGCCAGCAGCTTAGGAGTCGCCTCCGAGCAGTACTTC.

The V gene is TRBV7-2, the J gene TRBJ1-2; 7 nucleotides align to TRBD1. There are 14 residues in the CDR3. The V segment lost 6 bases and the J segment 5 bases; nucleotides outside the gene matches: 9. Germline V gene data show CDR1 as SGHTA and CDR2 as FQGNSA. CDR3 nucleotide sequence: TGTGCCAGCAGAAATCAAGGGACAGCATATGGCTACACCTTC. Translation gives CASRNQGTAYGYTF.

This chain links TRBV2 with TRBJ2-1, with TRBD2 identical over 7 bases. After removal of 5 bases from V and 13 bases from J, the junction contained 17 bases not matched to a gene. Germline CDR1 reads SNHLY; CDR2 reads FYNNEI. This CDR3 is built from 15 residues. CDR3 region: CASSLLSGLGETQFF. CDR3 DNA: TGTGCCAGCAGTCTTCTCTCTGGACTAGGGGAGACCCAGTTCTTC.

The chain carries TRBV4-1 and TRBJ2-1, with 8 bases lining up with TRBD2. CDR3 size: 16 residues. Germline CDR1 and CDR2: MGHRA and YSYEKL. V lost 0 bases, J lost 6 bases, and 7 bases stayed unmatched. The CDR3 loop is CASSQDSGLAINEQFF. Written as DNA, the CDR3 is TGCGCCAGCAGCCAAGATTCAGGACTAGCAATCAATGAGCAGTTCTTC.

This clonotype was picked up a small number of times. The V and J genes are TRBV20-1 and TRBJ2-7; D gene uncertain. In germline, CDR1 is DFQATT, CDR2 SNEGSKA (reference sequence). This CDR3 comprises 14 residues. V gave up 1 base and J gave up 0 bases, with 10 bases separating them. CDR3 DNA sequence: TGCAGTGCTAGAGCTCAGTTCAGCTCCTACGAGCAGTACTTC. Translating gives CSARAQFSSYEQYF.

This clonotype showed up just a few times. The chain links TRBV4-3 to TRBJ1-2; D is perhaps TRBD1 (5 bases). The germline V and J ends were trimmed by 0 bases and 5 bases, with 10 bases remaining between them. The CDR3 has 14 residues. CDR1 is LGHNA, CDR2 YSLEER, per germline. The CDR3: CASSQDVGEYGYTF. CDR3 DNA: TGCGCCAGCAGCCAAGACGTGGGGGAATATGGCTACACCTTC.